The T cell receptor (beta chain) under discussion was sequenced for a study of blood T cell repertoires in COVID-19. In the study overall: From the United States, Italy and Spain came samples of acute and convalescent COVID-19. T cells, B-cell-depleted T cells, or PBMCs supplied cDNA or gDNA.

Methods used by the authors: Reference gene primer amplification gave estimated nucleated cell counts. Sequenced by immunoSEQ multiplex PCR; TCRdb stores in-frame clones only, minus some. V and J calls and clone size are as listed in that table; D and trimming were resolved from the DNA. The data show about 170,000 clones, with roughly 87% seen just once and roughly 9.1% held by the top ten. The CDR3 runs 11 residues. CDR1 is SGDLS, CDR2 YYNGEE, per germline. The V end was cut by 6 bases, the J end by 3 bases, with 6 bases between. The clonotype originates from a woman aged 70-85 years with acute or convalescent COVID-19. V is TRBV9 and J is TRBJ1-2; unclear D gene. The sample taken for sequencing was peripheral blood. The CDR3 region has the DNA TGTGCCAGCATGAGGGACTATGGCTACACCTTC. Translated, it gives CASMRDYGYTF.